The clone carrying this T cell receptor beta chain was seen only once. The data belong to a study of blood T cell repertoires in COVID-19. TCRdb's table, derived via immunoSEQ multiplex PCR, lists solely in-frame clones and lacks some. In the table there are 95,000 to 150,000 clones, about 80% of which are singletons. With 4 bases clipped from V and 5 bases from J, the junction kept 1 base outside the gene matches. The germline V gene encodes CDR1 SNHLY and CDR2 FYNNEI. The CDR3 has 14 amino acids. The sequence derives from a human donor in a cohort sampled during active COVID-19. The sample taken for sequencing was peripheral blood. The genes are TRBV2 and TRBJ2-5; TRBD2 agrees at 13 bases. The CDR3 bases are TGTGCCAGCAGTGGGACTAGCGGGGGTGAGACCCAGTACTTC. It yields the protein CASSGTSGGETQYF. The entire variable domain, with the rest obtained from reference TRBV2 and TRBJ2-5, is as follows: EPEVTQTPSHQVTQMGQEVILRCVPISNHLYFYWYRQILGQKVEFLVSFYNNEISEKSEIFDDQFSVERPDGSNFTLKIRSTKLEDSAMYFCASSGTSGGETQYFGPGTRLLVL.